Listed below are T cell receptor beta chains from one sample, sequenced in a study of CD4 T cells in relation to SARS-CoV-2 and coronaviruses. Here immunoSEQ multiplex PCR was the method, and the copy in TCRdb shows in-frame clones only, minus some. The table has tens of thousands of clones, 75% to 90% seen once. Source material: memory CD4+ T cells from PBMCs. The receptor set was obtained from an adult with COVID-19. Each CDR3 is given without its conserved first and last residue.

cdr3_aa v_call
ASRKQGQAGETQY TRBV2
ASSRDRANEQY TRBV28
ASSLGDAGELF TRBV7-6
ASSYSIVSNTGELF TRBV6-5
ASSPELTGEGEQY TRBV5-1
ASSDFRLDGYEQY TRBV28
TSSQDRDRPSIVHEQY TRBV1
ASSGTSGSPDTQY TRBV28
ASSLGGRGQPQH TRBV11-2
ASSPGGHSSYEQY TRBV5-4
ASSLDSYGYT TRBV12-3/TRBV12-4
ASSLNGDGYT TRBV6-2/TRBV6-3
ASSPLPGQGLYEQY TRBV18
AWSGGAGGYEQY TRBV30
ASSNAGEGNTIY TRBV21-1
ASSRSLLPEQY TRBV3-1/TRBV3-2
ASSGGQGASLSYNEQF TRBV2
ASSRIGHSYEQY TRBV5-1
ASSFPGSFSGANVLT TRBV5-8
ASSVGLAGSVSGELF TRBV5-1
ATSREPALAKNIQY TRBV15
ASALARQGDYQPQH TRBV27
ASSARGASHQETQY TRBV7-9
ASRQVSGANVLT TRBV4-1
ASSPNRGEQY TRBV6-5
ASSLEGGVRKTQY TRBV28
ASSILDAGGTLH TRBV5-6
ASSFSPGLDTDTQY TRBV7-2
ASSLSSRDTQY TRBV5-1
ASSDRKETQY TRBV9
AISESTGYGYT TRBV10-3
ASSKYRGVKYEQY TRBV21-1
ASRPTSGGYKNIQY TRBV27
ASSLWGTVSYEQY TRBV7-2
SASHGNTIY TRBV20-1
ASTLSRVYGTEAF TRBV19
ASSWAPDRDGGYT TRBV7-3
ASSILHANNSPLH TRBV19
ASSADPDRGYT TRBV7-3
ASSYGGQGNSPLH TRBV6-5
ARSTRLAGVVETQY TRBV5-3
ASRGKALAGGYNEQF TRBV2
ASSLYGVVGYEQY TRBV7-3
ASSQEKGSYNSPLH TRBV3-1/TRBV3-2
SASEGGRGQPQH TRBV20-1
ASSMGTKGGAYEQY TRBV19
ASSRSVEKTGNTIY TRBV7-9
ASSLREQF TRBV7-6
ASSSGGSFYEQY TRBV6-5
ASRTTATRFYEQY TRBV6-5
ASSLGQAGSQETQY TRBV28
ASRDSGGSTDTQY TRBV2
ASSVVWRLARDYT TRBV9
ASSQESAYGYT TRBV4-1